This TCR beta chain was found in a study of patients and donors after allogeneic stem cell transplantation (dated by TCRdb to about 2020). This clonotype has just a few counts. What antigen it recognizes has not been identified. The record has no base qualities; no much larger clone is one base away. The library was produced with RT-PCR. Sequencing took place on a NextSeq 550. TCRdb redid the processing of the public reads, applying fastp at Q25 and MiXCR, and retained in-frame beta chains. Every CDR3 protein is listed once, alongside the most common genes and DNA of its rows. In this sample the table shows about 87,000 distinct CDR3 sequences, approximately 5.2% of which occur a single time. The ten largest clones take up 2.5% to 3% of the sample. A distance of 15 bases separates the germline ends of V and J, which lose 4 bases and 6 bases respectively. The germline V gene (reference sequence) specifies LNHDA as CDR1 and SQIVND as CDR2. From its cysteine to its phenylalanine, the CDR3 spans 14 amino acids. Only the CDR3 portion is preserved as DNA: 42 bases, with reading frame beginning at the first base.

The origin of this receptor is a human donor who was either an allogeneic HSCT recipient or a stem cell or donor lymphocyte infusion donor (not recorded which). It is not recorded whose cells these are; they may come from a transplant donor. The chain uses TRBV19 and TRBJ2-5; matching of 5 bases hints at TRBD2 as the D gene. The specimen sequenced was blood, either unsorted or a sorted T cell fraction (not recorded which). The CDR3 region has the sequence CASSTTSGFKTQYF. In nucleotide form, the sequence is TGTGCCAGTAGTACGACTTCGGGGTTTAAGACCCAGTACTTC. The CDR3 plus the reference TRBV19 and TRBJ2-5 genes for the other parts give the full variable domain: DGGITQSPKYLFRKEGQNVTLSCEQNLNHDAMYWYRQDPGQGLRLIYYSQIVNDFQKGDIAEGYSVSREKKESFPLTVTSAQKNPTAFYLCASSTTSGFKTQYFGPGTRLLVL.